What follows are 19 T cell receptor beta chains derived from one specimen sequenced in a study of blood T cell repertoires in COVID-19. Using immunoSEQ multiplex PCR, the repertoire was profiled, and TCRdb retains in-frame clones only, with some absent. The table includes roughly 160,000 clones, 80% to 90% detected once. What was sequenced was peripheral blood. The receptor source for this set is a woman in her sixties or seventies who had recovered from COVID-19.

V and J are TRBV7-3 and TRBJ2-7; 8 nucleotides match TRBD1. This CDR3 has 15 amino acids. The J segment lost 0 bases and the V segment lost 5 bases, leaving 6 bases of the junction unmatched. Germline lookup yields CDR1 SGHTA and CDR2 FQGTGA. The CDR3 bases are TGTGCCAGCAGCGTCGGGACAGGTAACTCCTACGAGCAGTACTTC. Protein: CASSVGTGNSYEQYF.

The chain combines TRBV24-1 with TRBJ2-3; 8 bases line up with TRBD2. V trimming: 3 bases; J trimming: 4 bases; junction bases outside the gene matches: 8. CDR1 is KGHDR, CDR2 SFDVKD, per germline. The CDR3 length is 16 residues. CDR3 sequence (DNA): TGTGCCACCAGTGATGCCCAGCGGGGGTTGGCAGATACGCAGTATTTT. This translates into CATSDAQRGLADTQYF.

The V and J genes are TRBV5-3 and TRBJ2-2; 11 nucleotides align to TRBD2. TRBV5-3 is recorded as an ORF, its role being uncertain. The CDR3 spans 18 residues. V dropped 0 bases and J dropped 5; count of bases not matched to a gene: 9. Here the CDR3 DNA reads TGTGCCAGAAGCTTGGCACCTAGCGGGGGGAGCATAACCGGGGAGCTGTTTTTT. This gives the protein CARSLAPSGGSITGELFF.

The count of this clone is one. V and J are TRBV10-1 and TRBJ2-7; possibly TRBD1 for D (6 bases). Germline V gene data show CDR1 as WNHNN and CDR2 as SYGVQD (reference sequence). V was shortened by 6 bases and J by 6 bases, with 24 bases between the two germline ends. This CDR3 spans 16 amino acids. CDR3 loop: CASSDRGTGKSGEQYF. The CDR3 DNA reads as TGCGCCAGCAGCGATCGGGGAACAGGGAAGAGTGGCGAGCAGTACTTC.

This clone was seen only a few times. The V and J genes are TRBV19 and TRBJ1-5; D is uncertain. The CDR3 is 12 residues long. Trimming cost V 6 bases and J 9 bases, with 12 bases left between them. CDR1 is LNHDA, CDR2 SQIVND, per germline (reference sequence). The CDR3: CASSPDLWPQHF. The CDR3 DNA is TGTGCCAGTAGCCCCGACTTATGGCCCCAGCATTTT.

The V and J genes are TRBV4-1 and TRBJ2-3; D may be TRBD1 (6 bases). The length of the CDR3 is 15 residues. The germline V gene has CDR1 MGHRA and CDR2 YSYEKL. The ends were cut back, 5 bases at V and 3 bases at J, with 15 bases in the middle. The CDR3 protein is CASSKHGQPTDTQYF. In nucleotides, the CDR3 is TGCGCCAGCAGCAAACACGGACAGCCGACAGATACGCAGTATTTT.

The chain links TRBV19 to TRBJ2-6; maybe TRBD1 (5 bases). The CDR3 extends over 12 amino acids. Germline-derived CDR1 and CDR2 are LNHDA and SQIVND (reference sequence). Trimming removed 3 bases at V and 10 bases at J, with 7 bases between. The CDR3 nucleotides read TGTGCCAGTAGTATCCGACAGAACGTCCTGACTTTC. Residues: CASSIRQNVLTF.

This rearrangement joins TRBV5-4 to TRBJ2-7; no clear D. CDR3 length equals 13 residues. Germline CDR1 SGHNT, CDR2 YYREEE (reference sequence). Deletions cut 0 bases from V and 7 bases from J, with 11 bases between. In DNA form, the CDR3 reads TGTGCCAGCAGCTTGGATTACAGCTCAGAGCAGTACTTC. Protein: CASSLDYSSEQYF.

This chain uses TRBV10-3 with TRBJ2-1; 8 bases agree with TRBD2. CDR1 is ENHRY, CDR2 SYGVKD, per germline. V lost 4 bases to trimming and J lost 7 bases; unmatched junction nucleotides: 12. This CDR3 spans 16 amino acids. CDR3 loop: CAISGAKRGPENEQFF. CDR3 DNA sequence: TGTGCCATCAGTGGGGCAAAGCGGGGGCCTGAAAATGAGCAGTTCTTC.

The chain uses TRBV5-6 and TRBJ2-7, with TRBD1 matching 10 bases. In germline, CDR1 is SGHDT, CDR2 YYEEEE. Losses at the gene ends were 5 bases for V and 5 bases for J; bases not matched to a gene: 7. The CDR3 length is 14 residues. CDR3 residues: CASRRRDRGHEQYF. The CDR3 region has the DNA TGTGCCAGCAGGCGGCGGGACAGGGGACACGAGCAGTACTTC.

J is TRBJ2-1 and V is TRBV11-2; possibly TRBD2 for D (5 bases). V dropped 5 bases and J dropped 2 bases, with 16 bases sitting between them. The CDR3 runs to 16 residues. The germline CDR1 and CDR2 sequences are SGHAT and FQNNGV. For the CDR3, the DNA is TGTGCCAGCAGCCAATCCCTAAGCGGCCCCTACAATGAGCAGTTCTTC. Its protein product is CASSQSLSGPYNEQFF.

This chain joins TRBV5-4 and TRBJ2-1, with D perhaps TRBD2 (5 bases). Trimming cost V 3 bases and J 7 bases, with 11 bases left between them. There are 13 residues in the CDR3. Per germline, CDR1 SGHNT and CDR2 YYREEE (reference sequence). The CDR3 nucleotides read TGTGCCAGCAGCTCGGAAGAGGGAAATGAGCAGTTCTTC. Its protein product is CASSSEEGNEQFF.

The chain uses TRBV19 and TRBJ1-4; D uncertain. Trimming removed 5 bases at V and 5 bases at J, with 9 bases between. CDR3 length equals 13 residues. Germline CDR1 reads LNHDA; CDR2 reads SQIVND (reference sequence). The CDR3 here is CASSLQLNEKLFF. DNA for the CDR3: TGTGCCAGTAGTCTACAGTTGAATGAAAAACTGTTTTTT.

V usage is TRBV6-1 and J usage is TRBJ2-5, with 11 positions matching TRBD2. Germline lookup yields CDR1 MNHNS and CDR2 SASEGT. CDR3 length: 19 residues. J lost 3 bases, V lost 2 bases, and 14 bases had no gene match. The CDR3 here is CASSEQLGLAGGPEETQYF. The CDR3, as DNA: TGTGCCAGCAGTGAACAGTTGGGGTTAGCGGGGGGGCCGGAAGAGACCCAGTACTTC.

The V gene is TRBV18, the J gene TRBJ2-1; TRBD1 might be the D (5 bases). The germline V and J ends were trimmed by 3 bases and 5 bases, with 14 bases remaining between them. Germline V gene lookup returns CDR1 KGHSH and CDR2 LQKENI. The CDR3 is made up of 15 amino acids. CDR3 region: CASSPLVQGHNEQFF. The DNA of the CDR3 is TGTGCCAGCTCACCCTTAGTTCAGGGCCACAATGAGCAGTTCTTC.

The chain has TRBV4-2 and TRBJ2-1, with D perhaps TRBD2 (6 bases). The V gene lost 1 base and the J gene lost 6 bases, with 7 bases spanning the gap. Germline CDR1 reads LGHNA; CDR2 reads YNFKEQ. The CDR3 runs to 13 residues. CDR3 in amino acids: CASSQGRANEQFF. The CDR3 DNA sequence: TGTGCCAGCAGCCAAGGGAGGGCCAATGAGCAGTTCTTC.

This chain connects TRBV6-6 to TRBJ1-5; 8 nucleotides align to TRBD1. Germline V gene data show CDR1 as MNHNY and CDR2 as SVGAGI (reference sequence). Trimming removed 5 bases from V and 2 bases from J; junction bases left unmatched: 11. CDR3 length equals 17 residues. CDR3 DNA sequence: TGTGCCAGCAGTCCCGGACAGGGAGGGGGGGGCAATCAGCCCCAGCATTTT. Translation: CASSPGQGGGGNQPQHF.

The V call is TRBV27, the J call TRBJ2-5; 10 positions match TRBD2. J was trimmed by 1 base and V by 2 bases; bases with no gene match: 1. The CDR3 loop spans 15 amino acids. CDR1 is MNHEY and CDR2 is SMNVEV in the germline V gene (reference sequence). The CDR3 reads CASSLASGGQETQYF. For the CDR3, the DNA is TGTGCCAGCAGTTTAGCTAGCGGGGGCCAAGAGACCCAGTACTTC.

The chain links TRBV7-6 to TRBJ2-2, with 8 bases lining up with TRBD1. Germline CDR1 SGHVS, CDR2 FNYEAQ. The length of the CDR3 is 15 residues. V dropped 5 bases and J dropped 3; count of bases not matched to a gene: 5. CDR3 sequence reads: CASSRRGRDTGELFF. In DNA form, the CDR3 reads TGTGCCAGCAGCCGCAGGGGGCGCGACACCGGGGAGCTGTTTTTT.